The 8 T cell receptor beta chains below all came from one sample that was sequenced in a study of T-cell reconstitution after alpha-beta-depleted transplantation in children. Unique molecular identifiers were built into the TCRbeta library. TCRdb itself ran the PCR reads through MiXCR, one entry per CDR3 protein. The table has about 250,000 distinct CDR3 sequences, roughly a quarter seen once; the top ten hold around 4.8%. The material sequenced was PBMCs, mostly from graft donor cells, taken 360 days after TCRalphabeta/CD19-depleted stem cell transplant. The source of these receptors is a female patient aged 2-15 years who had a stem cell transplant for congenital amegakaryocytic thrombocytopenia, so the T cells may come from the graft donor.

Regarding this clonotype: Sequence at one end of the junction differs from germline and may be a read error. The genes are TRBV5-1 and TRBJ1-1; a possible D gene is TRBD1 (5 bases). Germline V gives CDR1 SGHRS, CDR2 YFSETQ. The CDR3 loop spans 15 amino acids. Here the CDR3 reads CASRLGGTVNTEAFF. The CDR3 DNA reads as TGCGCCAGCAGATTGGGTGGGACGGTGAACACTGAAGCTTTCTTT.

There are many counts of this clonotype. V gene TRBV12-3 or TRBV12-4 combines with J gene TRBJ2-1; 11 bases match TRBD2. The CDR3 loop spans 15 amino acids. Trimming removed 6 bases from V and 7 bases from J; junction bases left unmatched: 8. DNA of the CDR3: TGTGCCAGCAGGGTTAGCGGGAGGGGGTCGAATGAGCAGTTCTTC. This sequence encodes CASRVSGRGSNEQFF.

This sequence joins TRBV15 and TRBJ2-1, with D perhaps matching TRBD1 or TRBD2 (6 bases each). The CDR3 has 14 residues. The germline V gene has CDR1 LNHNV and CDR2 YYDKDF (reference sequence). The V gene lost 0 bases and the J gene lost 12 bases, with 15 bases spanning the gap. The CDR3 region has the DNA TGTGCCACCAGCAGAGATGGGGGGCGTATAGGGCAGTTCTTC. This gives the protein CATSRDGGRIGQFF. Variable domain in full (rest from reference TRBV15 and TRBJ2-1): DAMVIQNPRYQVTQFGKPVTLSCSQTLNHNVMYWYQQKSSQAPKLLFHYYDKDFNNEADTPDNFQSRRPNTSFCFLDIRSPGLGDTAMYLCATSRDGGRIGQFFGPGTRLTVL.

The genes are TRBV7-2 and TRBJ2-1, with a possible D match to TRBD2 (5 bases). Germline CDR1 reads SGHTA; CDR2 reads FQGNSA. The length of the CDR3 is 15 residues. Trimming cost V 4 bases and J 5 bases, with 15 bases left between them. The CDR3 coding sequence is TGTGCCAGCAGCTACGGGGTAACGGCAAACAATGAGCAGTTCTTC. The encoded protein is CASSYGVTANNEQFF.

There are many counts of this clonotype. CDR3 sequence (DNA): TGCAGCGTTGCTTCAAGGGCCGCTGAAGCTTTCTTT. This codes for CSVASRAAEAFF. The rearrangement joins TRBV29-1 to TRBJ1-1; D not resolved. In germline, CDR1 is SQVTM, CDR2 ANQGSEA. The CDR3 has 12 amino acids. Trimming took 4 bases from V and 6 from J, leaving 12 bases between them.

The chain combines TRBV5-1 with TRBJ1-2; 9 bases match TRBD1. Per germline, CDR1 SGHRS and CDR2 YFSETQ. V was pared by 4 bases and J by 6 bases, with 10 bases of the junction left unmatched. CDR3 size: 15 residues. This CDR3 is CASSDLPGTGHGYTF. DNA of the CDR3: TGCGCCAGCAGCGATCTACCCGGGACAGGGCATGGCTACACCTTC.

This sequence joins TRBV3-1 and TRBJ2-1; no firm D call. Germline CDR1 LGHDT, CDR2 YNNKEL (reference sequence). Deletions cut 5 bases from V and 6 bases from J, with 8 bases between. This CDR3 region has 12 residues. The CDR3 DNA sequence: TGTGCCAGCAGCGAAACGGTCAATGAGCAGTTCTTC. It translates to CASSETVNEQFF.

This clonotype has just a few counts. The chain combines TRBV10-3 with TRBJ2-2; D is uncertain. The CDR3 runs to 12 residues. CDR1 and CDR2 (germline): ENHRY, SYGVKD. V was cut by 0 bases and J by 8 bases, with 4 bases left in between. CDR3 in DNA: TGTGCCATCAGTGAGTCGTCAGGGGAGCTGTTTTTT. As protein: CAISESSGELFF.